Sequencing of this TCR beta chain was carried out in a study of cytomegalovirus exposure and HLA in healthy donors. Study at large: Inside one of the first data releases sat about 85 million unique TCRs taken from HLA-typed donors.

Concerning this clone itself: Its antigen is currently unknown.

The PCR ran on 60 Vbeta and 13 Jbeta primers. Clones were read by immunoSEQ multiplex PCR, and TCRdb kept only the in-frame ones, dropping some. The sample data list some 130,000 clones. V shed 5 bases, J shed 1 base, and the junction held 5 bases outside the gene matches. The germline CDR1 and CDR2 sequences are LNHDA and SQIVND (reference sequence). The CDR3 is made up of 16 amino acids. Points from the study as a whole: A later analysis reported that several of the most significant clusters appeared to be linked to common viral pathogens, among them Epstein-Barr virus. An Asian-associated ancestry cluster reportedly showed fewer N-insertions than the approximately 670-donor mean in a later analysis. Later analysis associated a missense DCLRE1C variant with TCR beta V- and J-gene trimming.

Material for sequencing was PBMCs. The V gene is TRBV19, the J gene TRBJ2-1, with 10 bases identical to TRBD2. The sequence derives from a woman in her forties in good health and CMV-seropositive. The CDR3 spells CASSPPSGSSYNEQFF. The CDR3 DNA sequence: TGTGCCAGTAGTCCTCCTAGCGGGAGTTCCTACAATGAGCAGTTCTTC.